This T cell receptor (beta chain) derives from a study of blood T cells in healthy people across ages. The authors ran a second PCR of 7 to 11 cycles using a sample-barcoded 5' primer and a J-beta primer mix. Tagging of each cDNA molecule was performed by a template-switch adaptor with 12 random nucleotides. TCRdb reprocessed the 5' RACE reads with MiXCR, giving one entry per CDR3 protein. The sample holds 850,000 to 950,000 distinct CDR3 sequences; under 30% are singletons and the top ten take around a sixth. For this clonotype: The antigen is undetermined.

Researchers collected roughly 9.8 milliliters of peripheral blood from every single donor. Overall study findings and caveats: Comparison with aged donors showed that long-lived donors had more naive CD4+ cells and higher diversity.

The CDR3 has 14 residues. The ends lost 1 base at V and 6 bases at J; junction bases unmatched: 2. Specimen: blood. V and J are TRBV12-3 or TRBV12-4 and TRBJ2-2, with TRBD2 matching 7 bases. The TCR was taken from an elderly woman in good health. The CDR3 nucleotides are TGTGCCAGCAGTTTAGTAGGGAGGGCCGGGGAGCTGTTTTTT. As protein: CASSLVGRAGELFF.